The T cell receptor (beta chain) under discussion was sequenced for a study of T-cell reconstitution after alpha-beta-depleted transplantation in children. Germline lookup yields CDR1 LGHNA and CDR2 YNFKEQ. The CDR3 spans 15 residues. V was pared by 0 bases and J by 2 bases, with 11 bases between. TCRbeta library construction was performed incorporating unique molecular identifiers. TCRdb re-derived calls from the PCR reads in MiXCR, one entry per CDR3 protein. The sample records about 72,000 distinct CDR3 sequences, 6% to 8.5% being singletons. This clonotype was counted at least ten times. The chain joins TRBV4-2 to TRBJ2-7; TRBD1 or TRBD2 may be the D gene (5 bases each). The sequence was collected from a human donor who donated a stem cell graft to a child with acute lymphoblastic leukemia. Source: PBMCs from the stem cell graft donor, taken from the stem cell graft. CDR3 sequence reads: CASSQDVEGPYEQYF. The DNA of the CDR3 is TGTGCCAGCAGCCAAGATGTCGAGGGACCCTACGAGCAGTACTTC.